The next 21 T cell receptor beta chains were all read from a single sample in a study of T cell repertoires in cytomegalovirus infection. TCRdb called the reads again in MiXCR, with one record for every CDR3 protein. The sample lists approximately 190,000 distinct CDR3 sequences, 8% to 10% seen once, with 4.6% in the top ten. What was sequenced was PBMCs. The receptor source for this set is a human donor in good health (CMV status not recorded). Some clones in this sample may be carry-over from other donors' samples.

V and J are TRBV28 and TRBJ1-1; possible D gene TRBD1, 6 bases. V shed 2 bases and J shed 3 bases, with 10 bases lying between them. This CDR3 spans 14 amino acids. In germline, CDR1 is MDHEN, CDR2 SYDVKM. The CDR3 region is CASSLGTTYTEAFF. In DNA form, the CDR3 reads TGTGCCAGCAGTTTAGGGACAACATACACTGAAGCTTTCTTT.

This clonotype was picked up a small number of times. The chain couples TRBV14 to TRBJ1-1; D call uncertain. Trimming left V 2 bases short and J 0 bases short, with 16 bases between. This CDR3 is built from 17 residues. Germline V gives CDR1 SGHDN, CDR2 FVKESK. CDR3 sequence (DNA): TGTGCCAGCAGCCAAACCGGACGGAACTTTATGAACACTGAAGCTTTCTTT. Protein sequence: CASSQTGRNFMNTEAFF.

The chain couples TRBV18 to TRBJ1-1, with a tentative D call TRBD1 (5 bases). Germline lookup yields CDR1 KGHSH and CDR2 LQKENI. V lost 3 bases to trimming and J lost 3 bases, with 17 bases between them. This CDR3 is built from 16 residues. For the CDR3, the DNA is TGTGCCAGCTCACCTTCTGCACGGGGCGTTTACACTGAAGCTTTCTTT. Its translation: CASSPSARGVYTEAFF.

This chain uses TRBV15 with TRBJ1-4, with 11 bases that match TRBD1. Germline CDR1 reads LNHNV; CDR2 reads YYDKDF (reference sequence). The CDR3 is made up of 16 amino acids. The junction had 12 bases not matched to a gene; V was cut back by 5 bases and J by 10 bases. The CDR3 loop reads CATSRIPGQGEGKLFF. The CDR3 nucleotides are TGTGCCACCAGCCGTATCCCGGGACAGGGGGAGGGAAAACTGTTTTTT.

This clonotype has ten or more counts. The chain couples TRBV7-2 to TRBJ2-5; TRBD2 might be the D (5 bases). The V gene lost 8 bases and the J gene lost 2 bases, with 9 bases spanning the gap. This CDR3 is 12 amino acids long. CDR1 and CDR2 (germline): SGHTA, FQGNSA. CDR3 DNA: TGTGCCAGCGGAGGAAGGCAAGAGACCCAGTACTTC. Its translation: CASGGRQETQYF.

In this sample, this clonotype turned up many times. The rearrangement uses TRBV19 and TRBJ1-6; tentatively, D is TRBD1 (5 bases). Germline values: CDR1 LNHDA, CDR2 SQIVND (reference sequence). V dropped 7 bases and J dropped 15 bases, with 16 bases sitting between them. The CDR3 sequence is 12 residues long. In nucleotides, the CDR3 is TGTGCCAGTAACCAGGGTGGTATACACCTCCACTTT. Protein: CASNQGGIHLHF.

As DNA, the CDR3 is TGTGCCAGTAGTATAAGTATGAACACTGAAGCTTTCTTT. Protein product: CASSISMNTEAFF. The genes are TRBV19 and TRBJ1-1; no firm D call. Germline CDR1 and CDR2: LNHDA and SQIVND (reference sequence). There are 13 residues in the CDR3. V was shortened by 2 bases and J by 0 bases, with 4 bases between the two germline ends. Complete variable domain (other parts from reference TRBV19 and TRBJ1-1): DGGITQSPKYLFRKEGQNVTLSCEQNLNHDAMYWYRQDPGQGLRLIYYSQIVNDFQKGDIAEGYSVSREKKESFPLTVTSAQKNPTAFYLCASSISMNTEAFFGQGTRLTVV.

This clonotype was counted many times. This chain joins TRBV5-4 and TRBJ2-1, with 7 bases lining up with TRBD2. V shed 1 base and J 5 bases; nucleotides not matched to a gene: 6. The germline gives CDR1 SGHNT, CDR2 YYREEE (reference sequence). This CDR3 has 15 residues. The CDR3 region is CASSLRRETDNEQFF. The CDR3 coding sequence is TGTGCCAGCAGCTTGAGGCGGGAGACTGACAATGAGCAGTTCTTC.

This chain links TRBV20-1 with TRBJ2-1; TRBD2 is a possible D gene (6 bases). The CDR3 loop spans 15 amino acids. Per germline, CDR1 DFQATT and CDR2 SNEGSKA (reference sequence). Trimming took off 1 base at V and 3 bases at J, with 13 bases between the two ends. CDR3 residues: CSARGWDSLYNEQFF. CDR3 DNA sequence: TGCAGTGCTAGAGGTTGGGACTCACTCTACAATGAGCAGTTCTTC.

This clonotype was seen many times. The CDR3 DNA reads as TGTGCCAGCAGCTTAGTTCTGGGAGGCACAGATACGCAGTATTTT. It translates to CASSLVLGGTDTQYF. The rearrangement links TRBV7-2 to TRBJ2-3; TRBD2 is a possible D gene (5 bases). Germline V gives CDR1 SGHTA, CDR2 FQGNSA. Trimming cost V 1 base and J 1 base, with 9 bases left between them. This CDR3 has 15 amino acids.

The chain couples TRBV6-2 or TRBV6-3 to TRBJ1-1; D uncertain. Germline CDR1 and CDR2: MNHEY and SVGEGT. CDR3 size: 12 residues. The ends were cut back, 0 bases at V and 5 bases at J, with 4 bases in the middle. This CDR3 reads CASSYSWTEAFF. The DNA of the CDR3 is TGTGCCAGCAGTTACTCATGGACTGAAGCTTTCTTT.

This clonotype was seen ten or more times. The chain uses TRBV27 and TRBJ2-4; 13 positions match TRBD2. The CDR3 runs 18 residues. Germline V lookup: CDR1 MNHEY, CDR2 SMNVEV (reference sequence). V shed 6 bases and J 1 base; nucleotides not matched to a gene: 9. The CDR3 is CASSRTSGSNLAKNIQYF. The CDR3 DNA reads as TGTGCCAGCAGCAGGACTAGCGGGAGCAACCTGGCCAAAAACATTCAGTACTTC.

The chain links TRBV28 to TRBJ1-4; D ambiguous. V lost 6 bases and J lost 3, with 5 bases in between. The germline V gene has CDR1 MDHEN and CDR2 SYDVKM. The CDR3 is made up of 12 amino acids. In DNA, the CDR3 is TGTGCCAGCAGCGCGGCTAATGAAAAACTGTTTTTT. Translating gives CASSAANEKLFF.

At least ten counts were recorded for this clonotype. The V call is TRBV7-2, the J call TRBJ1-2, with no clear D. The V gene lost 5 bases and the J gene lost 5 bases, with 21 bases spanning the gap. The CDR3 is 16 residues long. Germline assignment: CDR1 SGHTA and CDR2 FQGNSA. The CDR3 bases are TGTGCCAGCAGCCCAAGTCGGCCAGGTCAGAGTTATGGCTACACCTTC. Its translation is CASSPSRPGQSYGYTF.

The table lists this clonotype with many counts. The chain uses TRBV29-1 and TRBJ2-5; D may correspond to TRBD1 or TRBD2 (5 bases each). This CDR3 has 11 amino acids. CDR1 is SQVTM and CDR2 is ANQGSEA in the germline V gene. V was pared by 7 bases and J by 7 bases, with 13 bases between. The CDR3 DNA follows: TGCAGCGCTTCATTGAGGGGGACCCAGTACTTC. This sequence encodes CSASLRGTQYF.

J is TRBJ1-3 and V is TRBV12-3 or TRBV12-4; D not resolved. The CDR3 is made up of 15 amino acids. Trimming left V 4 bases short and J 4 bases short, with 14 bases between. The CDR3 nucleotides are TGTGCCAGCAGTTACACCGTTAGTAGAGGAAACACCATATATTTT. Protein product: CASSYTVSRGNTIYF.

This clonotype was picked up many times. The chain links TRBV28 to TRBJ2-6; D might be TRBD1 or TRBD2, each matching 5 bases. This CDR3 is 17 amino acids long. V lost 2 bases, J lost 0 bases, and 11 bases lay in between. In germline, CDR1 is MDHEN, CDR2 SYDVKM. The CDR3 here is CASSLGGRLSGANVLTF. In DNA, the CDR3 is TGTGCCAGCAGTTTAGGGGGACGTCTCTCTGGGGCCAACGTCCTGACTTTC.

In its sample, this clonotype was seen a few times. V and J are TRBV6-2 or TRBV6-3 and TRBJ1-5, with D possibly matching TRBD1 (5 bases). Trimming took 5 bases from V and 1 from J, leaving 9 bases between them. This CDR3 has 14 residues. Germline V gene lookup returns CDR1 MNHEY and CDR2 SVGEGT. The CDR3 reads CASSTGRSNQPQHF. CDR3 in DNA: TGTGCCAGCAGTACAGGACGAAGCAATCAGCCCCAGCATTTT.

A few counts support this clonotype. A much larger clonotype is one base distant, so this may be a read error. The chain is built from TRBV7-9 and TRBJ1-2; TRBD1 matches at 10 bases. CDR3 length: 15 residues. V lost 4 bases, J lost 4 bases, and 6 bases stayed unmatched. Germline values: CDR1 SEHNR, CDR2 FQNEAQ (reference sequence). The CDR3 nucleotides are TGTGCCAGCAGCTCGGACAGGGGGAGGGTCTATGGCTACACCTTC. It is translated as CASSSDRGRVYGYTF.

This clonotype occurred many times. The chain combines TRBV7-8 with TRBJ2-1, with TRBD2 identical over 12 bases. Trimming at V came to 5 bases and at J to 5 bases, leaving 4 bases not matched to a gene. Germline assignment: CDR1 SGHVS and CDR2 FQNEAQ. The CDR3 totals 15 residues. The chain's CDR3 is CASSPWTSGNNEQFF. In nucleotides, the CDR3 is TGTGCCAGCAGCCCGTGGACTAGCGGGAACAATGAGCAGTTCTTC.

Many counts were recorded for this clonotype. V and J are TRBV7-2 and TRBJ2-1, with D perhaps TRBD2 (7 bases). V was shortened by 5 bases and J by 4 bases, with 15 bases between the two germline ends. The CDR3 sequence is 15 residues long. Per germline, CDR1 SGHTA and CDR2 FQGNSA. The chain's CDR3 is CASSRRGGGYNEQFF. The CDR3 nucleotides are TGTGCCAGCAGCCGGAGGGGGGGAGGGTACAATGAGCAGTTCTTC.